This TCR beta chain was sequenced in a study of blood T cell repertoires in COVID-19. The overall study: Samples taken during acute and convalescent COVID-19 were collected in the United States, Italy and Spain.

This clone was observed a handful of times. Original analysis: Estimates of nucleated cell counts were drawn from the amplification of reference gene primers. Method: immunoSEQ multiplex PCR; TCRdb's copy keeps in-frame clones and lacks some. That table supplies the V and J calls and clone size; D and trimming were determined from the DNA. The repertoire holds 120,000 or so clones, with 70% to 90% as singletons. Germline CDR1 KGHSH, CDR2 LQKENI. The trim removed 4 bases at V and 5 bases at J, leaving 6 bases unmatched. The length of the CDR3 is 14 residues. Input material: peripheral blood. The TCR sequence derives from a woman in her fifties or sixties with acute or convalescent COVID-19. This chain links TRBV18 with TRBJ1-2; TRBD1 matches at 8 bases. The CDR3 sequence: CASSLKTGAYGYTF. CDR3 bases: TGTGCCAGCTCACTTAAGACAGGGGCGTATGGCTACACCTTC.